The source of this T cell receptor beta chain is a study of T cell responses to AZD1222 COVID-19 vaccine. Clones were sequenced by immunoSEQ multiplex PCR, and TCRdb holds only the in-frame ones, with some missing. Here the sample spans about 170,000 clones, roughly 92% being singletons. This receptor was obtained from an adult in good health. The starting material was peripheral blood, obtained on day 0 of AZD1222 vaccination.

The chain's CDR3 is CATQVLTDTQYF. The CDR3 nucleotides read TGTGCCACACAGGTTCTCACAGATACGCAGTATTTT. The rearrangement uses TRBV9 and TRBJ2-3, with D possibly TRBD1 on 5 matching bases. The CDR3 has 12 amino acids. V was pared by 9 bases and J by 2 bases, with 10 bases between. From germline, CDR1 is SGDLS and CDR2 YYNGEE.